Each of the 29 T cell receptor beta chains below was sequenced from the same sample in a study of T-cell memory formation after mild COVID-19 (dated by TCRdb to about 2021). Library preparation employed 5' RACE. Sequenced on an Illumina NovaSeq 6000. TCRdb reprocessed the public reads (quality trimming at Q25 with fastp, clone calling with MiXCR) and kept in-frame beta chains. Entries are consolidated by CDR3 protein sequence, retaining the most common genes and DNA. The sample yields around 300,000 distinct CDR3 sequences; roughly a fifth were counted once. Around a fifth of the sample is held by the ten biggest clonotypes. Source material: PBMCs or a T cell subset sorted from them (not recorded which). The receptors come from a man younger than 35 who had mild COVID-19 (a few samples of this study predate the infection). The sample titles of this study are shuffled in the database, so cell type and time point are left out; the donor was told from shared clones.

The chain employs TRBV6-1 and TRBJ1-3; unclear D gene. There are 16 residues in the CDR3. The ends were cut back, 1 base at V and 2 bases at J, with 12 bases in the middle. The germline CDR1 and CDR2 sequences are MNHNS and SASEGT. CDR3 region: CASSEGHLGTGNTIYF. The CDR3 region has the DNA TGTGCCAGCAGTGAAGGGCATCTCGGGACTGGAAACACCATATATTTT.

The V call is TRBV7-2, the J call TRBJ2-5; D is possibly TRBD1 or TRBD2 (6 bases each). CDR1 and CDR2 (germline): SGHTA, FQGNSA. Trimming cost V 5 bases and J 5 bases, with 18 bases left between them. The CDR3 is 15 residues long. The CDR3: CASSKRRGERETQYF. DNA for the CDR3: TGTGCCAGCAGCAAACGGAGGGGGGAGAGGGAGACCCAGTACTTC. The full variable domain, completed using reference TRBV7-2 and TRBJ2-5, is GAGVSQSPSNKVTEKGKDVELRCDPISGHTALYWYRQSLGQGLEFLIYFQGNSAPDKSGLPSDRFSAERTGGSVSTLTIQRTQQEDSAVYLCASSKRRGERETQYFGPGTRLLVL.

The chain uses TRBV20-1 and TRBJ2-5, with 8 bases that match TRBD2. Trimming at V came to 0 bases and at J to 4 bases, leaving 7 bases not matched to a gene. CDR1 DFQATT and CDR2 SNEGSKA come from the germline V gene (reference sequence). The length of the CDR3 is 15 residues. The CDR3 sequence is CSARDRGGGPETQYF. The DNA of the CDR3 is TGCAGTGCTAGAGATCGGGGGGGTGGACCAGAGACCCAGTACTTC.

The chain uses TRBV7-2 and TRBJ2-7, with 8 nucleotides matching TRBD1. CDR3 length: 15 amino acids. Germline V gives CDR1 SGHTA, CDR2 FQGNSA. The J segment lost 1 base and the V segment lost 1 base, leaving 3 bases of the junction unmatched. CDR3 residues: CASSLVRTGSYEQYF. In nucleotides, the CDR3 is TGTGCCAGCAGCTTAGTCCGGACAGGGTCCTACGAGCAGTACTTC.

This clonotype was detected a few times. This chain uses TRBV12-3 or TRBV12-4 with TRBJ2-7; D possibly corresponds to TRBD1 (5 bases). The CDR3 totals 14 residues. Trimming took off 5 bases at V and 6 bases at J, with 17 bases between the two ends. CDR3 amino acids: CASSTGPGVAEQYV. CDR3 bases: TGTGCCAGCAGTACAGGACCAGGCGTTGCCGAGCAGTACGTC.

The rearrangement joins TRBV5-4 to TRBJ1-1; weak D call: TRBD1 (5 bases). Deletions cut 3 bases from V and 0 bases from J, with 12 bases between. This CDR3 comprises 15 residues. The germline V gene has CDR1 SGHNT and CDR2 YYREEE (reference sequence). The CDR3 sequence: CASSSGRGMNTEAFF. The CDR3 DNA follows: TGTGCCAGCAGCTCCGGCCGGGGGATGAACACTGAAGCTTTCTTT.

This clonotype was counted only a few times. A much larger clone lies one base from this, so it may be a read error. The chain carries TRBV3-1 and TRBJ2-4; D assignment may be TRBD1 or TRBD2 (5 bases each). CDR1 is LGHDT and CDR2 is YNNKEL in the germline V gene (reference sequence). This CDR3 has 14 residues. The DNA of the CDR3 is TGTGCCAGCAGCCAACGGGACGGAGAAAAAATTCAGTACTTC. It yields the protein CASSQRDGEKIQYF.

This clonotype appeared a few times. This chain joins TRBV19 and TRBJ1-5; 7 nucleotides match TRBD1. Germline CDR1 reads LNHDA; CDR2 reads SQIVND (reference sequence). CDR3 length equals 15 residues. V lost 8 bases and J lost 7; bases outside the gene matches: 14. In DNA, the CDR3 is TGTGCCAGTTCAGCGACAGGGTCGGGTGAACAGCCCCAGCATTTT. This gives the protein CASSATGSGEQPQHF.

This clonotype was detected a few times. The chain joins TRBV4-1 to TRBJ2-7; unclear D gene. Germline V gives CDR1 MGHRA, CDR2 YSYEKL. V dropped 4 bases and J dropped 2 bases, with 15 bases sitting between them. The CDR3 extends over 15 amino acids. CDR3 DNA sequence: TGCGCCAGCAGCCTACTCAACGGTGATACCTACGAGCAGTACGTC. Its protein is CASSLLNGDTYEQYV.

This clonotype has only a few counts. The chain recombines TRBV12-3 or TRBV12-4 with TRBJ2-1; 7 bases line up with TRBD2. The V segment lost 5 bases and the J segment 0 bases; nucleotides outside the gene matches: 4. The CDR3 length is 15 residues. CDR3 bases: TGTGCCAGCAGTCCTAGCGGAAGCTCCTACAATGAGCAGTTCTTC. Residues: CASSPSGSSYNEQFF.

The chain carries TRBV12-3 or TRBV12-4 and TRBJ2-3; TRBD1 agrees at 7 bases. V shed 6 bases, J shed 2 bases, and the junction held 5 bases outside the gene matches. CDR3 length equals 14 residues. The CDR3 nucleotides read TGTGCCAGCAGCGTGACAGGGTTCACAGATACGCAGTATTTT. It encodes CASSVTGFTDTQYF.

A few counts support this clonotype. J is TRBJ2-1 and V is TRBV2, with D possibly being TRBD1 (5 bases). V was clipped by 1 base and J by 0 bases, with 7 bases between them. This CDR3 has 15 residues. Per germline, CDR1 SNHLY and CDR2 FYNNEI. The CDR3 protein is CASSEDRLSYNEQFF. CDR3 coding DNA: TGTGCCAGCAGTGAAGACAGGCTCTCCTACAATGAGCAGTTCTTC.

V usage is TRBV18 and J usage is TRBJ1-1; D unclear. Germline lookup yields CDR1 KGHSH and CDR2 LQKENI. The CDR3 has 12 residues. The germline V and J ends were trimmed by 0 bases and 8 bases, with 7 bases remaining between them. In nucleotides, the CDR3 is TGTGCCAGCTCACCACCGGCATCCGAAGCTTTCTTT. Amino acid sequence: CASSPPASEAFF.

This clonotype was recorded at least ten times. The chain couples TRBV2 to TRBJ1-1; D unresolved. Germline assignment: CDR1 SNHLY and CDR2 FYNNEI. The CDR3 contains 12 residues. Trimming left V 6 bases short and J 7 bases short, with 12 bases between. Written as DNA, the CDR3 is TGTGCCAGCAGCGATGAGGGCCTTGAAGCTTTCTTT. Encoded protein: CASSDEGLEAFF.

The chain links TRBV5-1 to TRBJ1-2, with 8 bases that match TRBD1. V lost 2 bases to trimming and J lost 8 bases; unmatched junction nucleotides: 8. CDR3 length equals 14 residues. Per the germline V gene, CDR1 is SGHRS and CDR2 is YFSETQ. In DNA, the CDR3 is TGCGCCAGCAGCTTCTCCCAGGGGGCGCGGGGCTACACCTTC. Translating it yields CASSFSQGARGYTF. Drawing the rest from reference TRBV5-1 and TRBJ1-2, the complete variable domain is KAGVTQTPRYLIKTRGQQVTLSCSPISGHRSVSWYQQTPGQGLQFLFEYFSETQRNKGNFPGRFSGRQFSNSRSEMNVSTLELGDSALYLCASSFSQGARGYTFGSGTRLTVV.

There are many counts of this clonotype. V and J are TRBV7-2 and TRBJ2-3; D not certain. The germline V and J ends were trimmed by 4 bases and 1 base, with 12 bases remaining between them. Germline V gene data show CDR1 as SGHTA and CDR2 as FQGNSA. The CDR3 consists of 15 residues. The CDR3 reads CASSYQEGRTDTQYF. CDR3 DNA: TGTGCCAGCAGCTATCAGGAAGGGCGCACAGATACGCAGTATTTT.

This chain uses TRBV9 with TRBJ2-1; 15 nucleotides align to TRBD2. V lost 4 bases, J lost 6 bases, and 8 bases stayed unmatched. Germline loops: CDR1 SGDLS, CDR2 YYNGEE. The CDR3 consists of 17 residues. CDR3 protein: CASSRRTSGGAFNEQFF. Here the CDR3 DNA reads TGTGCCAGCAGCCGCAGGACTAGCGGGGGGGCATTCAATGAGCAGTTCTTC.

The chain couples TRBV7-2 to TRBJ2-7; 9 nucleotides agree with TRBD2. CDR3 length: 14 residues. With V trimmed by 0 bases and J by 3 bases, 0 bases remained unmatched. CDR1 and CDR2 from the germline V gene are SGHTA and FQGNSA. CDR3 nucleotide sequence: TGTGCCAGCAGCTTAGCGCGGGGGGGCTACGAGCAGTACTTC. Its protein product is CASSLARGGYEQYF. Complete variable domain (other parts from reference TRBV7-2 and TRBJ2-7): GAGVSQSPSNKVTEKGKDVELRCDPISGHTALYWYRQSLGQGLEFLIYFQGNSAPDKSGLPSDRFSAERTGGSVSTLTIQRTQQEDSAVYLCASSLARGGYEQYFGPGTRLTVT.

This clonotype was counted between two and nine times. This chain joins TRBV19 and TRBJ1-5; TRBD1 aligns across 9 bases. Trimming at V came to 6 bases and at J to 9 bases, leaving 9 bases not matched to a gene. CDR1 and CDR2 (germline): LNHDA, SQIVND (reference sequence). The CDR3 length is 14 residues. DNA of the CDR3: TGTGCCAGTAGGCCCGACAGGGGGAGAGGGCCCCAGCATTTT. It is translated as CASRPDRGRGPQHF.

This clonotype was seen a handful of times. The V gene is TRBV28, the J gene TRBJ1-2, with D hard to call. Germline CDR1 is MDHEN and CDR2 is SYDVKM. CDR3 length: 12 amino acids. V was shortened by 2 bases and J by 8 bases, with 9 bases between the two germline ends. This CDR3 reads CASSLLLNGYTF. The CDR3 bases are TGTGCCAGCAGTTTACTTCTAAACGGCTACACCTTC.

CDR3 nucleotides: TGTGCCAGCAGCACCACCCAGACTAGCCCCGACGGGGAGCTGTTTTTT. Protein: CASSTTQTSPDGELFF. The chain links TRBV7-2 to TRBJ2-2; 7 nucleotides agree with TRBD2. CDR3 length: 16 amino acids. V gave up 5 bases and J gave up 7 bases; unmatched junction bases: 13. Germline values: CDR1 SGHTA, CDR2 FQGNSA.

The chain combines TRBV10-3 with TRBJ2-1; 12 positions match TRBD1. This CDR3 has 18 amino acids. Trimming removed 4 bases from V and 0 bases from J; junction bases left unmatched: 7. CDR1 ENHRY and CDR2 SYGVKD come from the germline V gene. CDR3 protein: CAISAGQGADSSYNEQFF. The CDR3 DNA sequence: TGTGCCATCAGTGCGGGACAGGGGGCAGATTCCTCCTACAATGAGCAGTTCTTC.

As concerns this clonotype: A much larger clone is a single base away; this may be a read error. This chain uses TRBV11-2 with TRBJ2-7, with TRBD1 matching over 7 bases. This CDR3 region has 15 residues. CDR1 SGHAT and CDR2 FQNNGV come from the germline V gene. CDR3 bases: TGTGCCAGCATCTTAGGCTCAGGGACAGCCTACGAGCAGTACGTC. This codes for CASILGSGTAYEQYV.

V and J are TRBV10-3 and TRBJ2-7; D gene ambiguous. The germline V gene has CDR1 ENHRY and CDR2 SYGVKD. The CDR3 has 13 amino acids. The V end was cut by 3 bases, the J end by 4 bases, with 10 bases between. The DNA for the CDR3 is TGTGCCATCAGTGAAGGACCGCAATACGAGCAGTACTTC. Its translation is CAISEGPQYEQYF.

The chain links TRBV10-3 to TRBJ2-7; tentatively, D is TRBD1 (6 bases). The CDR3 totals 13 residues. V dropped 8 bases and J dropped 5 bases, with 16 bases sitting between them. CDR1 is ENHRY and CDR2 is SYGVKD in the germline V gene. CDR3 coding DNA: TGTGCCATCCGAGGCAGGGGAAGGAACGAGCAGTACTTC. Translation gives CAIRGRGRNEQYF.

This clonotype was seen a few times. The chain couples TRBV4-3 to TRBJ2-3; D tentatively fits TRBD1 or TRBD2 (6 bases each). Germline CDR1 is LGHNA and CDR2 is YSLEER. V was cut by 2 bases and J by 0 bases, with 9 bases left in between. The CDR3 covers 15 residues. This CDR3 is CASSQQGTSTDTQYF. The CDR3 bases are TGCGCCAGCAGCCAACAGGGGACTAGCACAGATACGCAGTATTTT.

This clonotype turned up a few times. The V and J genes are TRBV12-5 and TRBJ1-6; D is ambiguous. V dropped 7 bases and J dropped 7 bases, with 11 bases sitting between them. This CDR3 has 13 residues. Germline V gene lookup returns CDR1 LGHNT and CDR2 FRNRAP. CDR3 nucleotide sequence: TGTGCTAGTGCCACCGAACAAAATTCACCCCTCCACTTT. Translated, it gives CASATEQNSPLHF.

This clonotype came up a few times. One end of the junction is discordant with germline, which a read error may explain. The chain is built from TRBV7-9 and TRBJ2-3; TRBD2 matches at 8 bases. Germline loops: CDR1 SEHNR, CDR2 FQNEAQ (reference sequence). The CDR3 consists of 16 residues. The DNA of the CDR3 is TGTGCCAGCAGCCACCACGGGACTAGAGGCACATATACGCAGTATTTT. It yields the protein CASSHHGTRGTYTQYF.

The sample holds a few counts of this clonotype. The rearrangement joins TRBV5-1 to TRBJ2-1; TRBD2 might be the D (5 bases). The V end lost 4 bases, the J end lost 8 bases, and 7 bases lay between the germline ends. CDR1 is SGHRS, CDR2 YFSETQ, per germline. This CDR3 has 11 amino acids. CDR3 protein: CASSGGHEQFF. In DNA, the CDR3 is TGCGCCAGCAGCGGAGGCCATGAGCAGTTCTTC.